The rows below give T cell receptor beta chains drawn from one sample of a study of CD8 T cells in Susac syndrome. One entry per CDR3 protein, called by TCRdb with MiXCR from the immunoSEQ multiplex PCR reads. This table has about 120,000 distinct CDR3 sequences, approximately 94% appearing once. Sequenced: CD4+ T cells from PBMCs. The receptors stem from a human donor in good health. Each CDR3 is given with its conserved first and last residue. The order of the fields is D gene, V gene, clone size, J gene, CDR3 protein, CDR3 DNA. The D gene is left open where the match is weak. Where a row states a size, it is once, few, many or the class of an expanded clone; other rows omit it.

D: -
V: TRBV5-4
size: once
J: TRBJ2-3
CDR3: CASSHRIGEFTDTQYF
DNA: TGTGCCAGCAGCCACCGGATTGGAGAATTCACAGATACGCAGTATTTT

D: -
V: TRBV7-3
size: -
J: TRBJ2-1
CDR3: CVSSTRDDEQFF
DNA: TGTGTCAGCAGCACCCGAGATGACGAGCAGTTCTTC

D: TRBD2
V: TRBV15
size: -
J: TRBJ2-7
CDR3: CATSIWEGSYEQYF
DNA: TGTGCCACCAGCATCTGGGAGGGCTCCTACGAGCAGTACTTC

D: TRBD1
V: TRBV16
size: -
J: TRBJ2-3
CDR3: CASSQSRGIADTQYF
DNA: TGTGCCAGCAGCCAATCCAGGGGGATAGCAGATACGCAGTATTTT

D: TRBD2
V: TRBV5-6
size: -
J: TRBJ2-1
CDR3: CASSPPAGGPGFF
DNA: TGTGCCAGCAGCCCCCCAGCGGGAGGGCCTGGGTTCTTC

D: TRBD2
V: TRBV7-2
size: -
J: TRBJ2-3
CDR3: CASSPGLAGGNTQYF
DNA: TGTGCCAGCAGCCCGGGACTAGCGGGCGGGAATACGCAGTATTTT

D: TRBD2
V: TRBV6-1
size: -
J: TRBJ2-7
CDR3: CASRTSLAGGGDEQYF
DNA: TGTGCCAGCAGGACCTCCCTAGCGGGAGGAGGGGACGAGCAGTACTTC

D: -
V: TRBV7-9
size: -
J: TRBJ2-4
CDR3: CASSLELAWGAVSKNIQYF
DNA: TGTGCCAGCAGCTTAGAACTAGCTTGGGGCGCGGTATCCAAAAACATTCAGTACTTC

D: TRBD2
V: TRBV7-7
size: once
J: TRBJ2-1
CDR3: CASGSGRGVDEQFF
DNA: TGTGCTAGCGGCAGCGGGAGGGGCGTCGATGAGCAGTTCTTC

D: TRBD2
V: TRBV5-1
size: -
J: TRBJ2-1
CDR3: CASSAAQGLAGLQFF
DNA: TGCGCCAGCAGCGCCGCTCAGGGACTAGCGGGACTTCAGTTCTTC

D: TRBD1
V: TRBV7-9
size: -
J: TRBJ2-5
CDR3: CAVAPGGFQETQYF
DNA: TGTGCCGTAGCCCCAGGGGGCTTCCAAGAGACCCAGTACTTC

D: -
V: TRBV6-5
size: -
J: TRBJ2-5
CDR3: CASSYGVDQETQYF
DNA: TGTGCCAGCAGTTACGGGGTGGACCAAGAGACCCAGTACTTC

D: TRBD1
V: TRBV6-2/TRBV6-3
size: -
J: TRBJ2-1
CDR3: CASRGTGENEQFF
DNA: TGTGCCAGCAGGGGGACAGGGGAGAATGAGCAGTTCTTC

D: -
V: TRBV18
size: -
J: TRBJ1-4
CDR3: CASSPGVGATNEKLFF
DNA: TGTGCCAGCTCCCCAGGGGTAGGGGCAACTAATGAAAAACTGTTTTTT

D: -
V: TRBV4-1
size: -
J: TRBJ2-3
CDR3: CASSLGLADTQYF
DNA: TGCGCCAGCAGCCTCGGACTTGCAGATACGCAGTATTTT

D: -
V: TRBV3-1
size: -
J: TRBJ2-2
CDR3: CASSRFTAPINTGELFF
DNA: TGTGCCAGCAGCCGATTCACAGCCCCTATAAACACCGGGGAGCTGTTTTTT

D: -
V: TRBV6-6
size: once
J: TRBJ2-5
CDR3: CASSTGGQETQYF
DNA: TGTGCCAGCAGCACGGGCGGACAAGAGACCCAGTACTTC

D: -
V: TRBV7-9
size: -
J: TRBJ2-3
CDR3: CASSLGIALTDTQYF
DNA: TGTGCCAGCAGCTTAGGTATAGCGCTCACAGATACGCAGTATTTT

D: TRBD1
V: TRBV2
size: -
J: TRBJ1-1
CDR3: CASRDRGSVGLAEAFF
DNA: TGTGCCAGCAGGGACAGGGGGTCGGTCGGTTTGGCTGAAGCTTTCTTT

D: -
V: TRBV6-5
size: -
J: TRBJ2-7
CDR3: CASSYSGHSSYEQYF
DNA: TGTGCCAGCAGTTACTCCGGTCATAGCTCCTACGAGCAGTACTTC

D: -
V: TRBV3-1
size: -
J: TRBJ1-1
CDR3: CASSQESAGAFF
DNA: TGTGCCAGCAGCCAAGAAAGCGCTGGAGCTTTCTTT

D: -
V: TRBV29-1
size: -
J: TRBJ1-2
CDR3: CSVENRVMYGYTF
DNA: TGCAGCGTTGAAAACAGGGTGATGTATGGCTACACCTTC

D: -
V: TRBV27
size: -
J: TRBJ2-7
CDR3: CASRYGSGGSDEQYF
DNA: TGTGCCAGCAGGTACGGGAGTGGGGGCAGCGACGAGCAGTACTTC

D: TRBD1
V: TRBV18
size: -
J: TRBJ2-4
CDR3: CASSPTGTKNIQYF
DNA: TGTGCCAGCTCACCGACAGGGACCAAAAACATTCAGTACTTC

D: -
V: TRBV5-1
size: -
J: TRBJ2-5
CDR3: CASSSPGADKETQYF
DNA: TGCGCCAGCAGTTCCCCCGGGGCCGACAAAGAGACCCAGTACTTC

D: -
V: TRBV20-1
size: -
J: TRBJ1-6
CDR3: CSAPLRANSPLHF
DNA: TGCAGTGCTCCTCTAAGGGCGAATTCACCCCTCCACTTT

D: -
V: TRBV3-1
size: -
J: TRBJ2-7
CDR3: CASSQAPGLSYEQYF
DNA: TGTGCCAGCAGCCAAGCGCCTGGACTCTCCTACGAGCAGTACTTC

D: TRBD2
V: TRBV7-2
size: -
J: TRBJ2-3
CDR3: CASSLRLAGTTDTQYF
DNA: TGTGCCAGCAGCTTAAGACTAGCGGGTACCACAGATACGCAGTATTTT

D: -
V: TRBV30
size: -
J: TRBJ1-3
CDR3: CAWSPWRSTIYF
DNA: TGTGCCTGGAGTCCTTGGAGGAGCACCATATATTTT

D: -
V: TRBV12-3/TRBV12-4
size: -
J: TRBJ1-1
CDR3: CASSPQTLNTEAFF
DNA: TGTGCCAGCAGCCCACAGACCCTGAACACTGAAGCTTTCTTT

D: -
V: TRBV6-2/TRBV6-3
size: once
J: TRBJ2-1
CDR3: CASISLPGVNEQFF
DNA: TGTGCCAGCATAAGCCTGCCGGGGGTCAATGAGCAGTTCTTC

D: -
V: TRBV5-1
size: -
J: TRBJ1-1
CDR3: CASSPRPRNTEAFF
DNA: TGCGCCAGCAGCCCAAGACCGAGGAACACTGAAGCTTTCTTT

D: -
V: TRBV10-3
size: -
J: TRBJ1-5
CDR3: CAISSGKGQPQHF
DNA: TGTGCCATCAGTTCAGGGAAAGGTCAGCCCCAGCATTTT

D: -
V: TRBV18
size: -
J: TRBJ2-1
CDR3: CASSPAASGYNEQFF
DNA: TGTGCCAGCTCACCAGCGGCCTCGGGTTACAATGAGCAGTTCTTC

D: -
V: TRBV7-9
size: -
J: TRBJ2-5
CDR3: CASSLGAGSEETQYF
DNA: TGTGCCAGCAGCTTAGGGGCAGGCAGCGAAGAGACCCAGTACTTC

D: TRBD2
V: TRBV5-1
size: -
J: TRBJ2-4
CDR3: CASSSTGTRGAGIQYF
DNA: TGCGCCAGCAGCTCCACCGGGACTAGGGGGGCGGGCATTCAGTACTTC

D: TRBD2
V: TRBV12-3/TRBV12-4
size: -
J: TRBJ2-1
CDR3: CASSLTPLTSGYNEQFF
DNA: TGTGCCAGCAGTCTAACCCCCCTGACTAGCGGATACAATGAGCAGTTCTTC

D: TRBD2
V: TRBV27
size: -
J: TRBJ2-3
CDR3: CASSPAASGRFLPTDTQYF
DNA: TGTGCCAGCAGTCCGGCGGCTAGCGGGAGGTTCTTACCCACAGATACGCAGTATTTT

D: -
V: TRBV7-2
size: once
J: TRBJ2-1
CDR3: CASSLVSLGDNEQFF
DNA: TGTGCCAGCAGCTTAGTCTCACTAGGCGACAATGAGCAGTTCTTC

D: -
V: TRBV7-3
size: -
J: TRBJ1-1
CDR3: CASSLSGGPLNTEAFF
DNA: TGTGCCAGCAGCTTAAGCGGGGGGCCCTTGAACACTGAAGCTTTCTTT

D: TRBD2
V: TRBV7-3
size: few
J: TRBJ2-7
CDR3: CASSPLAGPSYEQYF
DNA: TGTGCCAGCAGTCCTTTAGCGGGCCCCTCCTACGAGCAGTACTTC

D: TRBD2
V: TRBV15
size: -
J: TRBJ2-7
CDR3: CATSSRSRTSGVYEQYF
DNA: TGTGCCACCAGCAGCCGGAGCAGGACTAGCGGGGTCTACGAGCAGTACTTC

D: -
V: TRBV29-1
size: -
J: TRBJ2-1
CDR3: CSVGTLNEQFF
DNA: TGCAGCGTAGGAACCCTAAATGAGCAGTTCTTC